This is a list of T cell receptor beta chains from one sample in a study of response to subunit inactivated influenza vaccine. MiXCR was run by TCRdb on the RT-PCR reads, yielding one entry per CDR3 protein. In the table there are around 850,000 distinct CDR3 sequences, roughly 20% of which are singletons. This specimen was PBMCs from blood, taken roughly 5 days after vaccination. Source of these receptors: a middle-aged man who received an inactivated influenza vaccine. The CDR3 runs from the conserved cysteine through the conserved F or W. D genes are given only for firm matches. Some rows mark clone size as missing; the rest say once, few, many or name a class of expanded clone.

D,size,V,J,length,CDR3,DNA
NA,NA,TRBV4-3,TRBJ2-1,15,CASSQDPWDRNEQFF,TGCGCCAGCAGCCAAGATCCTTGGGATCGGAATGAGCAGTTCTTC
NA,NA,TRBV6-1,TRBJ2-7,13,CASRGMGRYEQYF,TGTGCCAGCAGGGGCATGGGCCGTTACGAGCAGTACTTC
NA,NA,TRBV4-1,TRBJ2-5,14,CASSRGGNSETQYF,TGCGCCAGCAGCCGGGGCGGGAACTCAGAGACCCAGTACTTC
NA,NA,TRBV20-1,TRBJ2-3,12,CSARAGTDTQYF,TGCAGTGCTAGAGCGGGAACAGATACGCAGTATTTT
TRBD2,NA,TRBV6-5,TRBJ2-2,16,CASSYRSSGTAGELFF,TGTGCCAGCAGTTACAGATCTAGCGGGACGGCCGGGGAGCTGTTTTTT
NA,few,TRBV20-1,TRBJ2-1,12,CSALEGGGEQFF,TGCAGTGCTCTTGAGGGGGGCGGGGAGCAGTTCTTC
TRBD2,many,TRBV4-3,TRBJ2-2,16,CASSQRLAGNTGELFF,TGCGCCAGCAGCCAAAGACTAGCGGGGAACACCGGGGAGCTGTTTTTT
TRBD1,few,TRBV6-2/TRBV6-3,TRBJ2-1,17,CASIGLPRTGDYNEQFF,TGTGCCAGCATTGGGTTACCGAGGACAGGGGACTACAATGAGCAGTTCTTC
TRBD2,many,TRBV6-2/TRBV6-3,TRBJ2-1,15,CASRDRTSGRNEQFF,TGTGCCAGCAGAGATAGGACTAGCGGGAGGAATGAGCAGTTCTTC
NA,few,TRBV5-1,TRBJ2-7,15,CASSLSVQGSYEQYF,TGCGCCAGCAGCTTGTCGGTACAGGGTTCCTACGAGCAGTACTTC
NA,NA,TRBV10-3,TRBJ2-3,13,CAISERTPDTQYF,TGTGCCATCAGTGAGAGGACGCCAGATACGCAGTATTTT
NA,few,TRBV14,TRBJ2-1,16,CASSHLGSGSYNEQFF,TGTGCCAGCAGCCATCTGGGCTCTGGGTCCTACAATGAGCAGTTCTTC
NA,NA,TRBV7-2,TRBJ2-1,15,CASSFLDQAYNEQFF,TGTGCCAGCAGTTTCCTAGACCAGGCCTACAATGAGCAGTTCTTC
NA,few,TRBV29-1,TRBJ1-3,13,CSVQENSGNTIYF,TGCAGCGTTCAAGAGAACTCTGGAAACACCATATATTTT
NA,NA,TRBV15,TRBJ1-1,16,CATSRDSTGGNTEAFF,TGTGCCACCAGCAGAGATTCGACAGGCGGTAACACTGAAGCTTTCTTT
TRBD2,NA,TRBV24-1,TRBJ2-5,16,CATSDESGGARETQYF,TGTGCCACCAGTGATGAGAGCGGGGGGGCCCGAGAGACCCAGTACTTC
NA,few,TRBV12-3/TRBV12-4,TRBJ2-3,13,CASSYNGADTQYF,TGTGCCAGCAGTTATAATGGTGCAGATACGCAGTATTTT
NA,NA,TRBV15,TRBJ2-7,14,CATSRGLGTYEQYF,TGTGCCACCAGCAGAGGGCTGGGGACCTACGAGCAGTACTTC
TRBD2,few,TRBV20-1,TRBJ2-3,15,CSAPRTSGLQDTQYF,TGCAGTGCTCCGCGGACTAGCGGGCTTCAAGATACGCAGTATTTT
TRBD2,NA,TRBV27,TRBJ2-5,16,CASSSGTSGGRETQYF,TGTGCCAGCAGTTCCGGGACTAGCGGGGGGCGGGAGACCCAGTACTTC
TRBD1,NA,TRBV6-1,TRBJ2-7,16,CASSPAPGQGSHEQYF,TGTGCCAGCAGTCCGGCACCGGGACAGGGTTCCCACGAGCAGTACTTC
NA,NA,TRBV29-1,TRBJ2-3,10,CSVAKGTQYF,TGCAGCGTGGCGAAGGGTACGCAGTATTTT
TRBD1,many,TRBV20-1,TRBJ2-7,14,CSARVQGGSYEQYF,TGCAGTGCTAGAGTACAGGGGGGCTCCTACGAGCAGTACTTC
TRBD2,NA,TRBV5-1,TRBJ2-1,15,CASSLETSGRDEQFF,TGCGCCAGCAGCCTTGAGACTAGCGGGAGAGATGAGCAGTTCTTC
TRBD2,few,TRBV6-5,TRBJ2-3,15,CASSLAGGMTDTQYF,TGTGCCAGCAGCTTAGCGGGGGGCATGACAGATACGCAGTATTTT
NA,NA,TRBV28,TRBJ2-7,13,CASSLSPDHEQYF,TGTGCCAGCAGTTTATCCCCGGACCACGAGCAGTACTTC
TRBD1,few,TRBV2,TRBJ2-6,22,CASSGRQGTVRLQISGANVLTF,TGTGCCAGCAGTGGGCGACAGGGAACCGTTAGACTCCAGATCTCTGGGGCCAACGTCCTGACTTTC
NA,many,TRBV7-9,TRBJ2-1,12,CASSPLGNEQFF,TGTGCCAGCAGTCCTCTCGGGAATGAGCAGTTCTTC
TRBD1,NA,TRBV6-1,TRBJ2-6,18,CASSPGTGFPSGANVLTF,TGTGCCAGCAGTCCGGGGACAGGTTTCCCCTCTGGGGCCAACGTCCTGACTTTC
NA,few,TRBV29-1,TRBJ2-5,12,CSVDFHQETQYF,TGCAGCGTTGATTTCCACCAAGAGACCCAGTACTTC
NA,NA,TRBV3-1,TRBJ1-1,14,CASSLGVVNTEAFF,TGTGCCAGCAGTTTGGGGGTGGTTAACACTGAAGCTTTCTTT
TRBD2,NA,TRBV12-3/TRBV12-4,TRBJ2-1,16,CASSYRGTSVNNEQFF,TGTGCCAGCAGCTACCGCGGGACTAGCGTGAACAATGAGCAGTTCTTC
TRBD2,few,TRBV6-2/TRBV6-3,TRBJ2-5,22,CASSYSFLGAGTLQMYQETQYF,TGTGCCAGCAGTTACTCGTTTTTGGGAGCGGGAACTCTCCAAATGTACCAAGAGACCCAGTACTTC
NA,few,TRBV4-3,TRBJ2-2,15,CASSQPGATSGELFF,TGCGCCAGCAGCCAACCGGGAGCGACGTCCGGGGAGCTGTTTTTT
NA,many,TRBV4-1,TRBJ2-5,15,CASSQVGRGQETQYF,TGCGCCAGCAGCCAAGTTGGCAGGGGACAAGAGACCCAGTACTTC
NA,few,TRBV12-3/TRBV12-4,TRBJ1-6,13,CASSLWAGSPLHF,TGTGCCAGCAGTTTATGGGCAGGCTCACCCCTCCACTTT
NA,few,TRBV7-2,TRBJ2-1,13,CASSWGRDNEQFF,TGTGCCAGCAGCTGGGGGCGGGACAATGAGCAGTTCTTC
TRBD1,few,TRBV5-6,TRBJ1-4,15,CASSPPGTGNEKLFF,TGTGCCAGCAGCCCACCCGGGACAGGAAATGAAAAACTGTTTTTT
TRBD2,few,TRBV12-3/TRBV12-4,TRBJ2-5,16,CASSPGLAYNGETQYF,TGTGCCAGCAGTCCGGGACTAGCCTACAACGGGGAGACCCAGTACTTC
NA,NA,TRBV27,TRBJ2-1,15,CASSARQAVQTEQFF,TGTGCCAGCAGCGCTAGACAAGCCGTCCAGACTGAGCAGTTCTTC
TRBD1,many,TRBV7-2,TRBJ1-1,15,CASSLVGTGGTEAFF,TGTGCCAGCAGCTTAGTAGGGACAGGTGGAACTGAAGCTTTCTTT
NA,few,TRBV12-3/TRBV12-4,TRBJ1-1,12,CASRGGQPKAFF,TGTGCCAGCAGGGGAGGACAGCCCAAAGCTTTCTTT
NA,NA,TRBV2,TRBJ2-6,16,CASSWQVNSGANVLTF,TGTGCCAGCAGTTGGCAGGTCAACTCTGGGGCCAACGTCCTGACTTTC
NA,NA,TRBV4-3,TRBJ2-1,13,CASSQGSTSQQFF,TGCGCCAGCAGCCAAGGTTCCACTTCTCAGCAGTTCTTC
NA,many,TRBV5-1,TRBJ2-5,14,CASSLARRRETQYF,TGCGCCAGCAGCTTGGCCAGGAGGCGGGAGACCCAGTACTTC
NA,NA,TRBV9,TRBJ2-7,16,CASSVGPSENYYEQYF,TGTGCCAGCAGCGTAGGCCCTAGCGAGAACTACTACGAGCAGTACTTC
NA,NA,TRBV20-1,TRBJ1-5,12,CSARTANQPQHF,TGCAGTGCTCGGACGGCAAATCAGCCCCAGCATTTT
NA,NA,TRBV6-5,TRBJ2-1,15,CASSYSRGATNEQFF,TGTGCCAGCAGTTACTCGAGGGGGGCGACCAATGAGCAGTTCTTC
NA,few,TRBV11-2,TRBJ2-2,15,CASRPISQGTGELFF,TGTGCCAGCAGGCCGATCTCCCAGGGTACCGGGGAGCTGTTTTTT
NA,few,TRBV28,TRBJ1-4,14,CASSSDGYGQKLFF,TGTGCCAGCAGCTCGGATGGGTACGGGCAAAAACTGTTTTTT
NA,NA,TRBV27,TRBJ2-1,16,CASSYESTGSNNEQFF,TGTGCCAGCAGTTACGAGTCTACGGGGAGCAACAATGAGCAGTTCTTC